A single T cell receptor (beta chain) is shown here with its context. Antigen specificity is unknown. These data are taken from a study of blood T cells in healthy people across ages. J was trimmed by 8 bases and V by 3 bases; bases with no gene match: 5. Germline CDR1 is SGHNT and CDR2 is YYREEE (reference sequence). This CDR3 spans 13 amino acids. Study findings and constraints: Roughly linear declines in TCR beta diversity per million T cells occurred with age. Naive T cell percentage showed a strong correlation with the diversity of TCR beta.

Combining a sample-barcoded 5' primer with a J-beta primer mix, a second PCR ran for roughly 7 to 12 cycles. Researchers report that a template-switch adaptor with 12 random nucleotides tagged each cDNA molecule. Every sample gave at least 2.5 million paired-end reads containing CDR3. TCRdb processed the 5' RACE reads anew with MiXCR; each CDR3 protein has one entry. This table has 1.5 million to 2 million distinct CDR3 sequences, around 50% appearing once. The rearrangement joins TRBV5-4 to TRBJ2-1, with 7 bases lining up with TRBD1. The specimen sequenced was blood. This TCR was recovered from a woman in her thirties or forties in good health. DNA of the CDR3: TGTGCCAGCAGCTCGACAGGGTGGGATGAGCAGTTCTTC. It is translated as CASSSTGWDEQFF.